These T cell receptor beta chains were read from a single sample in a study of response to subunit inactivated influenza vaccine. TCRdb re-analysed the RT-PCR reads in MiXCR, keeping a single row per CDR3 protein. The sample carries about 240,000 distinct CDR3 sequences, 9% to 15% recorded once. The material sequenced was non-naive T cells sorted from PBMCs, taken approximately 15 days before vaccination. The receptors stem from a man aged 50 to 60 who received an inactivated influenza vaccine. Both conserved end residues are part of each CDR3. A D gene is named only where the DNA matches it firmly. Size values are once, few and many counts, or a class for expanded clones, and some rows have none.

d_call: NA
clone_size: few
j_call: TRBJ1-5
v_call: TRBV4-1
cdr3_nt: TGCGCCAGCAGCCAAGGGGCGGAGCCCCAGCATTTT
cdr3_aa: CASSQGAEPQHF

d_call: NA
clone_size: NA
j_call: TRBJ2-1
v_call: TRBV30
cdr3_nt: TGTGCCTGGAGTGTACTTCGCTCGGGACAAGGCTTCTACAATGAGCAGTTCTTC
cdr3_aa: CAWSVLRSGQGFYNEQFF

d_call: NA
clone_size: NA
j_call: TRBJ2-7
v_call: TRBV20-1
cdr3_nt: TGCAGTGCAAGCGGAGGTGGGGCGTCGGAGCAGTACTTC
cdr3_aa: CSASGGGASEQYF

d_call: NA
clone_size: few
j_call: TRBJ2-3
v_call: TRBV5-5
cdr3_nt: TGTGCCAGCACGCCCGGGATGGGGAGCAGAACCACAGATACGCAGTATTTT
cdr3_aa: CASTPGMGSRTTDTQYF

d_call: NA
clone_size: NA
j_call: TRBJ1-2
v_call: TRBV20-1
cdr3_nt: TGCAGTACGAAGCGGGGTGCGGGTAACTATGGCTACACCTTC
cdr3_aa: CSTKRGAGNYGYTF

d_call: NA
clone_size: few
j_call: TRBJ2-7
v_call: TRBV4-2
cdr3_nt: TGTGCCAGCAGCCAGCCGGACAGGAGGGATTACGAGCAGTACTTC
cdr3_aa: CASSQPDRRDYEQYF

d_call: NA
clone_size: NA
j_call: TRBJ2-5
v_call: TRBV7-2
cdr3_nt: TGTGCCAGCAGCTTGTCGTCGGGGTCTCTCGAGACCCAGTACTTC
cdr3_aa: CASSLSSGSLETQYF

d_call: NA
clone_size: many
j_call: TRBJ2-1
v_call: TRBV2
cdr3_nt: TGTGCCAGCAGCCCTCTCTACAATGAGCAGTTCTTC
cdr3_aa: CASSPLYNEQFF

d_call: NA
clone_size: NA
j_call: TRBJ2-3
v_call: TRBV6-1
cdr3_nt: TGTGCCAGCAGTGAAGGTGGGAGGTCAGATACGCAGTATTTT
cdr3_aa: CASSEGGRSDTQYF

d_call: NA
clone_size: NA
j_call: TRBJ1-2
v_call: TRBV4-1
cdr3_nt: TGCGCCAGCAGCCAACCGGGACACGGCTATGGCTACACCTTC
cdr3_aa: CASSQPGHGYGYTF

d_call: TRBD1
clone_size: few
j_call: TRBJ2-3
v_call: TRBV16
cdr3_nt: TGTGCCAGCAGCCTAAAATTGGGACAGGTAACCACAGATACGCAGTATTTT
cdr3_aa: CASSLKLGQVTTDTQYF

d_call: NA
clone_size: few
j_call: TRBJ1-2
v_call: TRBV7-8
cdr3_nt: TGTGCCAGCAGCTTAGTGGGGATTCGTGGAGCTAACTATGGCTACACCTTC
cdr3_aa: CASSLVGIRGANYGYTF

d_call: NA
clone_size: many
j_call: TRBJ2-7
v_call: TRBV29-1
cdr3_nt: TGCAGCGTTGAAGCAGGGAACAGCTACGAGCAGTACTTC
cdr3_aa: CSVEAGNSYEQYF

d_call: TRBD1
clone_size: few
j_call: TRBJ2-7
v_call: TRBV19
cdr3_nt: TGTGCCAGTAGTATGTGGGACAGGGACGGCGAGCAGTACTTC
cdr3_aa: CASSMWDRDGEQYF

d_call: NA
clone_size: NA
j_call: TRBJ2-5
v_call: TRBV5-1
cdr3_nt: TGCGCCAGCAGCTTGGGGTCCAGCTCCCAAGAGACCCAGTACTTC
cdr3_aa: CASSLGSSSQETQYF

d_call: NA
clone_size: NA
j_call: TRBJ2-1
v_call: TRBV3-1
cdr3_nt: TGTGCCAGCAGCCAGATCATCGGGAGCGGAAGCTCCTACAATGAGCAGTTCTTC
cdr3_aa: CASSQIIGSGSSYNEQFF

d_call: NA
clone_size: few
j_call: TRBJ2-2
v_call: TRBV10-3
cdr3_nt: TGTGCCATCACACCGGCAACGAACACCGGGGAGCTGTTTTTT
cdr3_aa: CAITPATNTGELFF

d_call: NA
clone_size: NA
j_call: TRBJ2-5
v_call: TRBV7-2
cdr3_nt: TGTGCCAGCAGCTCCTTGGGGGTCGAGGAAGAGACCCAGTACTTC
cdr3_aa: CASSSLGVEEETQYF

d_call: NA
clone_size: many
j_call: TRBJ2-5
v_call: TRBV5-1
cdr3_nt: TGCGCCAGCAGCTTGAGTCGGGGTGCGGAGACCCAGTACTTC
cdr3_aa: CASSLSRGAETQYF

d_call: NA
clone_size: NA
j_call: TRBJ2-5
v_call: TRBV6-2/TRBV6-3
cdr3_nt: TGTGCCAGCAGTTACGTGACGGGGGGCGTTATTGAGACCCAGTACTTC
cdr3_aa: CASSYVTGGVIETQYF

d_call: TRBD1
clone_size: few
j_call: TRBJ1-2
v_call: TRBV2
cdr3_nt: TGTGCCAGCAGAGCCGGGACAGGGCTCTATGGCTACACCTTC
cdr3_aa: CASRAGTGLYGYTF

d_call: NA
clone_size: many
j_call: TRBJ2-1
v_call: TRBV7-2
cdr3_nt: TGTGCCAGCAGCTTATACGTTAATGAGCAGTTCTTC
cdr3_aa: CASSLYVNEQFF

d_call: NA
clone_size: NA
j_call: TRBJ2-6
v_call: TRBV5-1
cdr3_nt: TGCGCCAGCAGCTTAGAGGGGGTCCGAACCTCTGGGGCCAACGTCCTGACTTTC
cdr3_aa: CASSLEGVRTSGANVLTF

d_call: NA
clone_size: many
j_call: TRBJ1-2
v_call: TRBV6-5
cdr3_nt: TGTGCCAGCAGTTACTCGGGAGGGGTCTATGGCTACACCTTC
cdr3_aa: CASSYSGGVYGYTF

d_call: NA
clone_size: many
j_call: TRBJ1-5
v_call: TRBV10-1
cdr3_nt: TGCGCCAGCAGTGAGTACAGGGTGGGGGCCGGGGGAAGCAATCAGCCCCAGCATTTT
cdr3_aa: CASSEYRVGAGGSNQPQHF

d_call: TRBD1
clone_size: NA
j_call: TRBJ1-1
v_call: TRBV6-2/TRBV6-3
cdr3_nt: TGTGCCAGCAGTCCTCTAGGACAGGGAAACACTGAAGCTTTCTTT
cdr3_aa: CASSPLGQGNTEAFF

d_call: TRBD1
clone_size: NA
j_call: TRBJ1-1
v_call: TRBV12-3/TRBV12-4
cdr3_nt: TGTGCCAGCAGTTCCAGGACAGGGGCGAACACTGAAGCTTTCTTT
cdr3_aa: CASSSRTGANTEAFF

d_call: NA
clone_size: few
j_call: TRBJ2-2
v_call: TRBV7-7
cdr3_nt: TGTGCCAGCAGCTATGGGCCAATTACCACCGGGGAGCTGTTTTTT
cdr3_aa: CASSYGPITTGELFF

d_call: TRBD1
clone_size: NA
j_call: TRBJ2-7
v_call: TRBV20-1
cdr3_nt: TGCAGTGCTAGTGAGGGGGGACAGGGGGCTGTCGAGCAGTACTTC
cdr3_aa: CSASEGGQGAVEQYF

d_call: NA
clone_size: many
j_call: TRBJ1-6
v_call: TRBV6-5
cdr3_nt: TGTGCCAGCAGTTACGATTGGAAGTCCTATAATTCACCCCTCCACTTT
cdr3_aa: CASSYDWKSYNSPLHF

d_call: NA
clone_size: many
j_call: TRBJ1-5
v_call: TRBV6-2/TRBV6-3
cdr3_nt: TGTGCCAGCAGCTTTGGGACGAATCAGCCCCAGCATTTT
cdr3_aa: CASSFGTNQPQHF

d_call: NA
clone_size: NA
j_call: TRBJ1-2
v_call: TRBV6-1
cdr3_nt: TGTGCCAGCAGTGAGTCCAGACGAAATTGCTACACCTTC
cdr3_aa: CASSESRRNCYTF